These 8 T cell receptor beta chains came from one sample sequenced in a study of blood T cell repertoires in COVID-19. TCRdb's copy holds only in-frame clones and misses some; the assay was immunoSEQ multiplex PCR. The sample has about 120,000 clones; 79% are singletons. The sequenced sample consisted of peripheral blood. The receptors were sampled from a woman older than 75 with acute or convalescent COVID-19.

The chain combines TRBV19 with TRBJ1-4, with 9 bases fitting TRBD1. The germline CDR1 and CDR2 sequences are LNHDA and SQIVND (reference sequence). This CDR3 is 16 amino acids long. V lost 9 bases to trimming and J lost 5 bases; unmatched junction nucleotides: 13. This CDR3 reads CASTPGQGWKNEKLFF. The DNA for the CDR3 is TGTGCCAGCACCCCGGGACAGGGTTGGAAAAATGAAAAACTGTTTTTT.

This chain joins TRBV6-6 and TRBJ2-3, with 12 nucleotides matching TRBD1. Trimming took 9 bases from V and 4 from J; bases not matched to a gene: 5. Germline assignment: CDR1 MNHNY and CDR2 SVGAGI (reference sequence). This CDR3 comprises 14 residues. CDR3 sequence: CASHRDRGPDTQYF. The CDR3, as DNA: TGTGCCAGTCACCGGGACAGGGGGCCAGATACGCAGTATTTT.

The chain uses TRBV7-2 and TRBJ1-2, with D perhaps TRBD1 (5 bases). Germline CDR1 and CDR2: SGHTA and FQGNSA. This CDR3 contains 16 residues. Trimming pared 0 bases from V and 4 bases from J, leaving 15 bases between. Here the CDR3 DNA reads TGTGCCAGCAGCTTAGCGCCCAAAGGGGCCCCCTATGGCTACACCTTC. This translates into CASSLAPKGAPYGYTF.

This clone was counted only a few times. The chain is built from TRBV28 and TRBJ1-2; 8 nucleotides match TRBD1. The V segment lost 6 bases and the J segment 4 bases; nucleotides outside the gene matches: 10. Per germline, CDR1 MDHEN and CDR2 SYDVKM. This CDR3 has 15 amino acids. CDR3 sequence: CASSPGGGGSYGYTF. CDR3 in DNA: TGTGCCAGCAGCCCAGGGGGCGGAGGCTCCTATGGCTACACCTTC.

This chain uses TRBV11-3 with TRBJ2-3, with D perhaps TRBD2 (6 bases). In germline, CDR1 is SGHNT, CDR2 YENEEA. Trimming took off 1 base at V and 3 bases at J, with 11 bases between the two ends. The CDR3 length is 15 residues. The CDR3 loop reads CASSLGGASTDTQYF. The CDR3 coding sequence is TGTGCCAGCAGCTTAGGCGGGGCTTCAACAGATACGCAGTATTTT.

The gene calls are TRBV19 and TRBJ2-7; TRBD1 matches 8 bases. Germline-derived CDR1 and CDR2 are LNHDA and SQIVND (reference sequence). The CDR3 consists of 15 residues. The ends lost 6 bases at V and 0 bases at J; junction bases unmatched: 7. In nucleotides, the CDR3 is TGTGCCAGTAGAGGGACAGGAGAAGCCTCCTACGAGCAGTACTTC. This sequence encodes CASRGTGEASYEQYF.

This chain connects TRBV19 to TRBJ1-4; TRBD1 is a possible D gene (6 bases). V was pared by 7 bases and J by 1 base, with 10 bases between. The germline CDR1 and CDR2 sequences are LNHDA and SQIVND (reference sequence). This CDR3 spans 14 amino acids. This chain's CDR3 is CASTQGITNEKLFF. In nucleotides, the CDR3 is TGTGCCAGTACTCAGGGGATAACTAATGAAAAACTGTTTTTT.

This chain joins TRBV10-3 and TRBJ1-1; D possibly corresponds to TRBD1 (5 bases). Trimming shortened V by 6 bases and J by 5 bases, and 13 bases separated the two germline ends. CDR1 is ENHRY and CDR2 is SYGVKD in the germline V gene. This CDR3 contains 13 residues. This CDR3 reads CAISNEGVTEAFF. CDR3 DNA: TGTGCCATCAGCAATGAAGGGGTGACTGAAGCTTTCTTT.